These T cell receptor beta chains were read from a single sample in a study of T cells in Graves' hyperthyroidism and ophthalmopathy. TCRdb re-called the multiplex PCR reads with MiXCR, one entry per CDR3 protein. In the table there are 700,000 or so distinct CDR3 sequences, roughly 14% of which are singletons. The specimen was blood. The source is a woman in her forties or fifties with Graves' ophthalmopathy. Both conserved end residues are part of each CDR3. The D gene is left open where the match is weak. The size entry is marked missing in some rows and otherwise reads once, few, many or a size class.

v_gene	j_gene	d_gene	abundance	CDR3aa	CDR3nt
TRBV4-3	TRBJ1-2	NA	many	CASSRNSNYGYTF	TGCGCCAGCAGCCGAAACAGCAACTATGGCTACACCTTC
TRBV20-1	TRBJ2-1	NA	NA	CSASDRSYNEQFF	TGCAGTGCTTCGGACAGATCCTACAATGAGCAGTTCTTC
TRBV20-1	TRBJ2-5	TRBD1	many	CSAPSGQGAETQYF	TGCAGTGCTCCATCGGGACAGGGGGCCGAGACCCAGTACTTC
TRBV10-3	TRBJ2-2	TRBD2	NA	CAISELREGPVGELFF	TGTGCCATCAGTGAGCTCAGGGAGGGCCCCGTCGGGGAGCTGTTTTTT
TRBV4-1	TRBJ2-5	NA	NA	CASSQVRGYPLEYF	TGCGCCAGCAGCCAAGTCCGAGGCTATCCACTTGAGTACTTC
TRBV7-9	TRBJ1-1	NA	many	CASSQGPSEAFF	TGTGCCAGCAGCCAAGGGCCTTCTGAAGCTTTCTTT
TRBV9	TRBJ2-7	TRBD1	many	CASSLHPPGQGSDEQYF	TGTGCCAGCAGCTTACACCCACCGGGACAGGGATCTGACGAGCAGTACTTC
TRBV7-2	TRBJ1-5	TRBD1	many	CASSPFATGASNQPQHF	TGTGCCAGCAGCCCCTTCGCGACAGGGGCTAGCAATCAGCCCCAGCATTTT
TRBV20-1	TRBJ2-2	TRBD2	many	CSARDTSGAGELFF	TGCAGTGCTAGAGACACTAGCGGGGCCGGGGAGCTGTTTTTT
TRBV27	TRBJ2-7	TRBD1	few	CASSLETGSEQYF	TGTGCCAGCAGTTTAGAGACAGGGAGCGAGCAGTACTTC
TRBV7-3	TRBJ2-1	TRBD2	NA	CASSPTAGVGNEQFF	TGTGCCAGCAGCCCCACAGCGGGAGTAGGTAATGAGCAGTTCTTC
TRBV5-1	TRBJ2-1	NA	NA	CASSPGAGVNEQFF	TGCGCCAGCAGCCCAGGGGCGGGAGTCAATGAGCAGTTCTTC
TRBV7-2	TRBJ2-3	NA	NA	CASSLAGAISTDTQYF	TGTGCCAGCAGCTTAGCGGGGGCCATTAGCACAGATACGCAGTATTTT
TRBV28	TRBJ2-1	TRBD2	many	CASSSKSGRGYNEQFF	TGTGCCAGCAGTTCAAAAAGCGGGAGAGGCTACAATGAGCAGTTCTTC
TRBV6-1	TRBJ1-5	NA	NA	CASGVAGTQPQHF	TGTGCCAGCGGGGTGGCGGGGACCCAGCCCCAGCATTTT
TRBV11-1	TRBJ1-1	TRBD1	NA	CASSFNQGGWTEAFF	TGTGCCAGCAGCTTCAATCAGGGGGGGTGGACTGAAGCTTTCTTT
TRBV7-9	TRBJ2-1	TRBD2	once	CASSPGTSGRARYEQFF	TGTGCCAGCAGCCCGGGGACTAGCGGGAGGGCTAGGTATGAGCAGTTCTTC
TRBV7-9	TRBJ2-5	NA	many	CASSLDVEKDQYF	TGTGCCAGCAGCTTAGACGTTGAGAAGGACCAGTACTTC
TRBV28	TRBJ2-1	TRBD2	few	CASSLWVAGGTYNEQFF	TGTGCCAGCAGTTTATGGGTAGCGGGAGGAACTTACAATGAGCAGTTCTTC
TRBV29-1	TRBJ2-1	NA	many	CSVWPLSRTRGSNEQFF	TGCAGCGTTTGGCCCCTCTCCCGGACCCGAGGCTCCAATGAGCAGTTCTTC